The following is a T cell receptor beta chain sequence with its context. A single base separates this from a much larger clone, so it may be a read error. TCRdb fed the PCR reads into MiXCR, producing one record per CDR3 protein. The sample shows about 320,000 distinct CDR3 sequences, 20% to 25% of them seen only once. This specimen belongs to a study of molecular identifiers for immune sequencing clone quantification. Germline V lookup: CDR1 SQVTM, CDR2 ANQGSEA. The CDR3 is 12 amino acids. The gene calls are TRBV29-1 and TRBJ1-1, with 7 bases identical to TRBD1. The receptor was derived from a human donor in good health. Some libraries in this study had Jurkat cell RNA spiked in. The source material was naive CD8+ T cells from blood, with Jurkat cell RNA spiked in. Subset in this sample: FACS-sorted CD8+CD4-CCR7+CD45RA+ naive T cells. CDR3 sequence reads: CSARQGGTEASF. The CDR3, as DNA: TGCAGCGCCCGACAGGGAGGCACTGAAGCTTCCTTT.